A single sample gave rise to the 29 T cell receptor beta chains below, sequenced in a study of CD8 T cells in Susac syndrome. Reverse transcription used about 0.45 to 1 ug RNA and random hexamers. Each CDR3 protein is one row after TCRdb ran MiXCR on the immunoSEQ multiplex PCR reads. The sample shows under 200,000 distinct CDR3 sequences, around 96% of them seen only once. The specimen was CD8+ T cells from PBMCs. These receptors came from a human donor with multiple sclerosis.

The V and J genes are TRBV4-1 and TRBJ2-7, with TRBD2 as a possible D gene (5 bases). Looked up from germline, CDR1 is MGHRA and CDR2 is YSYEKL. Trimming removed 2 bases at V and 2 bases at J, with 7 bases between. CDR3 length: 13 residues. The CDR3 loop is CASSQSLAYEQYF. CDR3 DNA: TGCGCCAGCAGCCAATCACTAGCCTACGAGCAGTACTTC.

The CDR3 is CASSSSRDRGLDTQYF. The DNA of the CDR3 is TGTGCCAGCAGCTCGTCCCGGGACAGGGGTTTAGATACGCAGTATTTT. The chain uses TRBV7-9 and TRBJ2-3; 10 nucleotides agree with TRBD1. The CDR3 sequence is 16 residues long. CDR1 SEHNR and CDR2 FQNEAQ come from the germline V gene (reference sequence). V was pared by 4 bases and J by 5 bases, with 9 bases of the junction left unmatched.

V is TRBV25-1 and J is TRBJ2-7, with 7 bases aligning to TRBD2. With V trimmed by 2 bases and J by 6 bases, 10 bases remained unmatched. CDR1 and CDR2 (germline): MGHDK, SYGVNS. CDR3 length: 15 amino acids. In DNA, the CDR3 is TGTGCCAGCAGTGAACTCGCGGGAGTCGGCCTCGAGCAGTACTTC. Translating gives CASSELAGVGLEQYF.

The rearrangement links TRBV28 to TRBJ1-5; D may be TRBD1 (6 bases). The CDR3 extends over 15 amino acids. Per germline, CDR1 MDHEN and CDR2 SYDVKM. V lost 5 bases to trimming and J lost 4 bases, with 15 bases between them. The CDR3 here is CASSLTPRGNQPQHF. Written as DNA, the CDR3 is TGTGCCAGCAGTCTCACCCCCAGGGGAAATCAGCCCCAGCATTTT.

The chain combines TRBV16 with TRBJ2-7, with 7 nucleotides matching TRBD1. The germline CDR1 and CDR2 sequences are KGHSY and FQNENV. V lost 3 bases to trimming and J lost 6 bases; unmatched junction nucleotides: 8. The CDR3 extends over 14 amino acids. CDR3 nucleotide sequence: TGTGCCAGCAGCCAGATACAGGGGAGCGGCGAGCAGTACTTC. Translation gives CASSQIQGSGEQYF.

The chain links TRBV7-9 to TRBJ2-5; D possibly corresponds to TRBD1 (6 bases). Germline V gene data show CDR1 as SEHNR and CDR2 as FQNEAQ (reference sequence). The germline V and J ends were trimmed by 5 bases and 1 base, with 23 bases remaining between them. The CDR3 extends over 18 amino acids. The CDR3 protein is CASSVTRGRATGQETQYF. For the CDR3, the DNA is TGTGCCAGCAGCGTAACCAGGGGTCGGGCCACCGGCCAAGAGACCCAGTACTTC. The entire variable domain, with the rest obtained from reference TRBV7-9 and TRBJ2-5, is as follows: DTGVSQNPRHKITKRGQNVTFRCDPISEHNRLYWYRQTLGQGPEFLTYFQNEAQLEKSRLLSDRFSAERPKGSFSTLEIQRTEQGDSAMYLCASSVTRGRATGQETQYFGPGTRLLVL.

This clonotype occurred once. The V and J genes are TRBV28 and TRBJ2-7; D is unclear. This CDR3 region has 13 residues. The V and J ends lost 3 bases and 1 base respectively, with 7 bases between them. Germline CDR1 reads MDHEN; CDR2 reads SYDVKM. The CDR3 DNA reads TGTGCCAGCAGTTTCTGGCAATCCTACGAGCAGTACTTC. This encodes CASSFWQSYEQYF.

V gene TRBV29-1 combines with J gene TRBJ2-7; D unresolved. Trimming shortened V by 5 bases and J by 5 bases, and 10 bases separated the two germline ends. The CDR3 extends over 11 amino acids. CDR1 is SQVTM and CDR2 is ANQGSEA in the germline V gene. CDR3 region: CSVLGLNEQYF. The DNA of the CDR3 is TGCAGCGTTCTTGGCCTCAACGAGCAGTACTTC.

The CDR3 here is CSVAVPGTEHTEAFF. For the CDR3, the DNA is TGCAGCGTTGCTGTCCCGGGGACGGAGCACACTGAAGCTTTCTTT. The chain carries TRBV29-1 and TRBJ1-1, with D tentatively TRBD1 (5 bases). The V gene lost 4 bases and the J gene lost 3 bases, with 18 bases spanning the gap. Germline V gene sequence: CDR1 SQVTM, CDR2 ANQGSEA. The CDR3 runs to 15 residues.

The chain joins TRBV27 to TRBJ2-2; perhaps TRBD1 as D (6 bases). Per the germline V gene, CDR1 is MNHEY and CDR2 is SMNVEV (reference sequence). The CDR3 length is 15 residues. Trimming took off 2 bases at V and 8 bases at J, with 15 bases between the two ends. The CDR3 is CASSLEAGDIGELFF. For the CDR3, the DNA is TGTGCCAGCAGTTTAGAGGCAGGGGATATAGGGGAGCTGTTTTTT.

The genes are TRBV4-1 and TRBJ2-4; 7 positions match TRBD1. CDR3 size: 16 residues. The V and J ends lost 5 bases and 7 bases, in that order; junction bases with no gene match: 14. The V gene's germline CDR1 is MGHRA and CDR2 YSYEKL. The CDR3, as DNA: TGCGCCAGCAGCACACCACAGGGGCCGACGATTAACATTCAGTACTTC. It translates to CASSTPQGPTINIQYF.

V gene TRBV4-1 combines with J gene TRBJ2-3; D perhaps matches TRBD2 (6 bases). In germline, CDR1 is MGHRA, CDR2 YSYEKL. With 1 base removed from V and 5 bases from J, the gap between germline ends came to 10 bases. The CDR3 has 14 amino acids. The CDR3, as DNA: TGCGCCAGCAGCCAAGCGGGAGCTATAGATACGCAGTATTTT. Protein product: CASSQAGAIDTQYF.

This chain uses TRBV6-5 with TRBJ2-7, with D possibly being TRBD1 or TRBD2 (5 bases each). V was clipped by 5 bases and J by 4 bases, with 12 bases between them. This CDR3 has 13 amino acids. Germline V CDR1 and CDR2: MNHEY, SVGAGI. CDR3 nucleotide sequence: TGTGCCAGCAGTGACCGGGACGGGTACGAGCAGTACTTC. Translating gives CASSDRDGYEQYF.

V usage is TRBV3-1 and J usage is TRBJ2-7, with D perhaps TRBD1 (5 bases). This CDR3 has 14 residues. Trimming stripped 2 bases from V and 6 bases from J, with 14 bases between. CDR1 LGHDT and CDR2 YNNKEL come from the germline V gene (reference sequence). CDR3 loop: CASSQSVGPGEQYF. CDR3 in DNA: TGTGCCAGCAGCCAATCCGTGGGGCCCGGCGAGCAGTACTTC.

The chain recombines TRBV29-1 with TRBJ2-3, with no clear D. The germline gives CDR1 SQVTM, CDR2 ANQGSEA. Trimming pared 7 bases from V and 5 bases from J, leaving 16 bases between. This CDR3 is built from 13 residues. CDR3 sequence reads: CSGGRLSVDTQYF. The CDR3 DNA sequence: TGCAGCGGTGGAAGACTGTCCGTAGATACGCAGTATTTT.

This chain links TRBV5-4 with TRBJ2-1, with D perhaps TRBD1 (6 bases). The germline V gene has CDR1 SGHNT and CDR2 YYREEE (reference sequence). This CDR3 spans 13 amino acids. V was pared by 2 bases and J by 6 bases, with 9 bases between. The DNA for the CDR3 is TGTGCCAGCAGCTTTCGAGGGGGCAATGAGCAGTTCTTC. Translation: CASSFRGGNEQFF.

This chain links TRBV9 with TRBJ1-2; D might be TRBD1 (5 bases). Germline lookup yields CDR1 SGDLS and CDR2 YYNGEE. This CDR3 spans 16 amino acids. The germline V and J ends were trimmed by 6 bases and 4 bases, with 22 bases remaining between them. The DNA of the CDR3 is TGTGCCAGCAACGCCGGGACGCTTTCTTCTGGCTATGGCTACACCTTC. Its protein product is CASNAGTLSSGYGYTF.

This chain uses TRBV15 with TRBJ2-1, with TRBD2 matching over 9 bases. CDR1 LNHNV and CDR2 YYDKDF come from the germline V gene (reference sequence). The ends lost 5 bases at V and 1 base at J; junction bases unmatched: 9. The CDR3 spans 17 residues. The CDR3 DNA reads as TGTGCCACCAGCGGGAATAGCGGGAGAACATCCTACAATGAGCAGTTCTTC. It yields the protein CATSGNSGRTSYNEQFF.

V is TRBV20-1 and J is TRBJ2-7, with TRBD2 as a possible D gene (6 bases). Trimming shortened V by 0 bases and J by 3 bases, and 12 bases separated the two germline ends. This CDR3 region has 14 residues. Germline V CDR1 and CDR2: DFQATT, SNEGSKA (reference sequence). The CDR3 loop reads CSARDGDSGYEQYF. The CDR3 nucleotides read TGCAGTGCTAGAGATGGCGATAGCGGCTACGAGCAGTACTTC.

The rearrangement links TRBV5-1 to TRBJ1-1, with 7 positions matching TRBD1. Germline V lookup: CDR1 SGHRS, CDR2 YFSETQ. The CDR3 contains 15 residues. V lost 4 bases, J lost 4 bases, and 10 bases stayed unmatched. The CDR3 nucleotides read TGCGCCAGCAGCGCTACAGGGGCGAGGAGCACTGAAGCTTTCTTT. Its translation: CASSATGARSTEAFF.

The rearrangement links TRBV4-1 to TRBJ2-7; 7 bases fit TRBD1. The length of the CDR3 is 15 residues. V was clipped by 4 bases and J by 2 bases; unmatched bases: 8. From germline, CDR1 is MGHRA and CDR2 YSYEKL. The CDR3 loop is CASSRSRTGAYEQYF. In nucleotides, the CDR3 is TGCGCCAGCAGCCGGTCGCGGACAGGAGCCTACGAGCAGTACTTC.

The chain links TRBV29-1 to TRBJ2-7, with D unresolved. Trimming left V 1 base short and J 3 bases short, with 10 bases between. The CDR3 contains 13 residues. Germline loops: CDR1 SQVTM, CDR2 ANQGSEA. The DNA of the CDR3 is TGCAGCGTTGAAGGCGTCAGTAACTACGAGCAGTACTTC. Its protein is CSVEGVSNYEQYF.

The chain has TRBV29-1 and TRBJ2-7, with TRBD2 as a possible D gene (6 bases). There are 12 residues in the CDR3. V shed 8 bases and J shed 6 bases, with 17 bases lying between them. CDR1 and CDR2 (germline): SQVTM, ANQGSEA. Here the CDR3 reads CSIKFGGSEQYF. In nucleotides, the CDR3 is TGCAGCATAAAGTTCGGGGGTAGCGAGCAGTACTTC.

The CDR3: CASSQVGARIEAFF. In DNA, the CDR3 is TGCGCCAGCAGCCAAGTAGGGGCCCGGATTGAAGCTTTCTTT. The chain combines TRBV4-1 with TRBJ1-1, with D possibly matching TRBD1 (5 bases). This CDR3 has 14 residues. V gave up 1 base and J gave up 7 bases, with 13 bases separating them. From germline, CDR1 is MGHRA and CDR2 YSYEKL.

V and J are TRBV9 and TRBJ2-2, with 10 bases matching TRBD2. There are 16 residues in the CDR3. Per germline, CDR1 SGDLS and CDR2 YYNGEE. V shed 3 bases and J 1 base; nucleotides not matched to a gene: 3. The CDR3 DNA is TGTGCCAGCAGCGCAGGACTAGCGGAGAACACCGGGGAGCTGTTTTTT. Its translation is CASSAGLAENTGELFF.

The table lists this clonotype with a count of one. The chain employs TRBV20-1 and TRBJ2-3; D possibly matches TRBD1 or TRBD2 (6 bases each). V was clipped by 4 bases and J by 2 bases, with 13 bases between them. From germline, CDR1 is DFQATT and CDR2 SNEGSKA (reference sequence). This CDR3 spans 14 amino acids. In DNA form, the CDR3 reads TGCAGTGCTAACAAGGGGGGCCCCACAGATACGCAGTATTTT. Its protein is CSANKGGPTDTQYF.

This rearrangement joins TRBV12-3 or TRBV12-4 to TRBJ2-7, with 9 bases that match TRBD1. Germline trimming cut 5 bases from V and 5 bases from J; bases unmatched to any gene: 7. The CDR3 runs to 14 residues. Here the CDR3 reads CASSPGTGLDEQYF. CDR3 DNA sequence: TGTGCCAGCAGTCCAGGGACAGGGCTGGACGAGCAGTACTTC.

The chain recombines TRBV3-1 with TRBJ2-1, with 11 bases fitting TRBD2. The CDR3 is 16 amino acids. Germline assignment: CDR1 LGHDT and CDR2 YNNKEL (reference sequence). J lost 6 bases, V lost 1 base, and 5 bases had no gene match. The CDR3 spells CASSQAITSGSNEQFF. DNA for the CDR3: TGTGCCAGCAGCCAAGCCATAACTAGCGGGAGCAATGAGCAGTTCTTC.

V gene TRBV20-1 combines with J gene TRBJ2-1; 14 nucleotides agree with TRBD2. The CDR3 is 16 amino acids. The V gene's germline CDR1 is DFQATT and CDR2 SNEGSKA (reference sequence). Trimming took 3 bases from V and 8 from J; bases not matched to a gene: 9. CDR3 sequence: CSARFDGTSGSDEQFF. The DNA for the CDR3 is TGCAGTGCTAGGTTCGACGGGACTAGCGGGAGTGATGAGCAGTTCTTC.